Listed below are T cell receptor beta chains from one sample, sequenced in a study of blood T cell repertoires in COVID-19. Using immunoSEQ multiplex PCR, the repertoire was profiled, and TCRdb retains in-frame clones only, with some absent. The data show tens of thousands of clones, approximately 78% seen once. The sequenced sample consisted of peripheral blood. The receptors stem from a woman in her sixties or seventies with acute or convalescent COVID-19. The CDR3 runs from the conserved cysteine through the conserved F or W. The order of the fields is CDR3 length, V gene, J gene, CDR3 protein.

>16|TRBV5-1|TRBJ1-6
CASSFDRFAYNSPLHF
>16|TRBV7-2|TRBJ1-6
CASSSGTPFANSPLHF
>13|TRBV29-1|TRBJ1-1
CSVDRGMWTEAFF
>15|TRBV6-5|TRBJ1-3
CASSLRGARGNTIYF
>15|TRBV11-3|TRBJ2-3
CASSRSGGRTDTQYF
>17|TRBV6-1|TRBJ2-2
CASSEVQGARGTGELFF
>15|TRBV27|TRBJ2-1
CASSPLAGSYNEQFF
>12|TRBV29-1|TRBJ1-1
CSVLEAGTEAFF
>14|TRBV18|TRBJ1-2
CASSPPTAHHGYTF
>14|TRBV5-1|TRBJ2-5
CASSLIAYQETQYF
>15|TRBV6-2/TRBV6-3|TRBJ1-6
CASSRGTAYNSPLHF
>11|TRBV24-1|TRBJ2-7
CATSDLREQYF
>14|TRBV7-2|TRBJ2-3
CASSYRQGPDTQYF
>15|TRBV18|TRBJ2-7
CASSPGQGGSYEQYF
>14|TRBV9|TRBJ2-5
CASSASGVGETQYF
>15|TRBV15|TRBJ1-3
CATSRDTGAGNTIYF
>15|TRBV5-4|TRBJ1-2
CASSLVRQGSAGYTF
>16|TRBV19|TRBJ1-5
CASSSRLMTVNQPQHF
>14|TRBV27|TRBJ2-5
CASSSHRERETQYF
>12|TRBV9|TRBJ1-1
CASSVQNTEAFF